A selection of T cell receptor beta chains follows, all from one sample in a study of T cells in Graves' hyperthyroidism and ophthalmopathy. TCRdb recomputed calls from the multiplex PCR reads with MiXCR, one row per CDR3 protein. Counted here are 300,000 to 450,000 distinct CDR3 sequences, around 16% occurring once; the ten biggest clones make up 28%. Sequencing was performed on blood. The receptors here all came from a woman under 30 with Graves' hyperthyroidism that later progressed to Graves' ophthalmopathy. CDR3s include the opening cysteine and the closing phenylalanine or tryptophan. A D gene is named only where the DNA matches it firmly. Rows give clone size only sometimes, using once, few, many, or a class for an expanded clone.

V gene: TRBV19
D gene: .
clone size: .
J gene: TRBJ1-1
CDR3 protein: CATLDRRPLRDTEAFF
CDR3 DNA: TGTGCCACCCTAGACAGAAGGCCTTTACGAGACACTGAAGCTTTCTTT

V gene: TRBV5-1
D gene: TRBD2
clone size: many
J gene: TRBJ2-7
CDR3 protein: CASSPGLAGGPFSYEQYF
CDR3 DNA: TGCGCCAGCAGCCCGGGACTAGCGGGAGGGCCGTTCTCCTACGAGCAGTACTTC

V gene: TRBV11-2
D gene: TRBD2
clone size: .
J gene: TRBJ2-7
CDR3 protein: CASSLFRASGSYEQYF
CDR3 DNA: TGTGCCAGCAGCCTTTTTCGGGCTAGCGGTTCCTACGAGCAGTACTTC

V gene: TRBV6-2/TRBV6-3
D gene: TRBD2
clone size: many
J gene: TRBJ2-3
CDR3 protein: CASRPGLGEMYTQYF
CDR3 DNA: TGTGCCAGCAGGCCCGGACTAGGGGAGATGTATACGCAGTATTTT

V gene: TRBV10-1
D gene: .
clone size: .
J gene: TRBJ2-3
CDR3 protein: CASSERGGTDTQYF
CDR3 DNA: TGCGCCAGCAGTGAAAGGGGGGGAACAGATACGCAGTATTTT

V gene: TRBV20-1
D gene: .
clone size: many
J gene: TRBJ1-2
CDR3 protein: CSARGPRSYTF
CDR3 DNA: TGCAGTGCTCGGGGACCGCGGAGCTACACCTTC

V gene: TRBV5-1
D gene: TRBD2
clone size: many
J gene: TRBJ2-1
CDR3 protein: CASSYGGTSVTVEQFF
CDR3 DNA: TGCGCCAGCAGCTATGGGGGGACTAGTGTTACGGTTGAGCAGTTCTTC

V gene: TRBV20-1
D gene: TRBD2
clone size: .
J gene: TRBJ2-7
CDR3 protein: CSARGLAGSGEQYF
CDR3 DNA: TGCAGTGCTAGAGGGCTAGCGGGTTCTGGAGAGCAGTACTTC

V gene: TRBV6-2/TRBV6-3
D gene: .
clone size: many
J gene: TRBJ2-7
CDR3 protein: CATFLSPYEQYF
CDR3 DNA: TGTGCCACCTTCTTGAGTCCTTACGAGCAGTACTTC

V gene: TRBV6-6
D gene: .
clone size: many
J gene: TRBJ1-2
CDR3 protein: CASSYSLRTSFDGYTF
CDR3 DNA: TGTGCCAGCAGTTACTCGCTGAGGACCTCGTTTGATGGCTACACCTTC

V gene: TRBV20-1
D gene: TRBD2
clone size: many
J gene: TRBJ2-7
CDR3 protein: CSASPLLAGAYEQYF
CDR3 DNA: TGCAGTGCTAGCCCCCTCCTAGCGGGAGCCTACGAGCAGTACTTC

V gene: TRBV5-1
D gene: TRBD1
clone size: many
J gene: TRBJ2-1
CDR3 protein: CASSWGQGHNEQFF
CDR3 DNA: TGCGCCAGCAGCTGGGGACAGGGCCACAATGAGCAGTTCTTC

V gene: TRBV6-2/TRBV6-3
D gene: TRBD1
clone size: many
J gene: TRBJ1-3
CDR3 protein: CASSSNRGPSGNTIYF
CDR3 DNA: TGTGCCAGCAGCAGCAACAGGGGACCCTCTGGAAACACCATATATTTT

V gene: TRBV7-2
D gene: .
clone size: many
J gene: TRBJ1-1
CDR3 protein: CASSFPNTEAFF
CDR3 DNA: TGTGCCAGCAGCTTTCCCAACACTGAAGCTTTCTTT

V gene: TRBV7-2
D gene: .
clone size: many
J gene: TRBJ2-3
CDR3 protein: CASREVTGTDTQYF
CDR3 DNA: TGTGCCAGCAGGGAAGTTACTGGCACAGATACGCAGTATTTT

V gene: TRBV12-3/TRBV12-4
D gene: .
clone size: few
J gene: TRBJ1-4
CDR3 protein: CASSPIDRLNEKLFF
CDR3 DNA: TGTGCCAGCAGTCCTATAGACAGGCTTAATGAAAAACTGTTTTTT

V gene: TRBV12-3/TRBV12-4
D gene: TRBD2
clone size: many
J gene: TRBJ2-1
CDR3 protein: CASSLAPFVAAGRNNEQFF
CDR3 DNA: TGTGCCAGCAGTTTAGCTCCGTTCGTAGCAGCGGGGAGGAACAATGAGCAGTTCTTC

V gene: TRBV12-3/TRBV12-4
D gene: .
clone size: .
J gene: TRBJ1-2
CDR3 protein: CASSQGSTGTF
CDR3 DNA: TGTGCCAGCAGTCAAGGGTCCACGGGCACCTTC

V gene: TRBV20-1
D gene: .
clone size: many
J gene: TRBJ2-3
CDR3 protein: CSARDLGIVTDTQYF
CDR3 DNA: TGCAGTGCTAGAGATCTCGGCATTGTCACAGATACGCAGTATTTT

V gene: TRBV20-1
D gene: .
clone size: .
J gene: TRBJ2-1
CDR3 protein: CSARDVRGDNEQFF
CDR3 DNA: TGCAGTGCTAGAGATGTGCGGGGAGACAATGAGCAGTTCTTC

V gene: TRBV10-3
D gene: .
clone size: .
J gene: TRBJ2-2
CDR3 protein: CAISQGLNTGELFF
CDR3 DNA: TGTGCCATCAGTCAGGGACTGAACACCGGGGAGCTGTTTTTT

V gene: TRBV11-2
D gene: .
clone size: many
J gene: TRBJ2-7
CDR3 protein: CASSSPRKRHYEQYF
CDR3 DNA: TGTGCCAGCAGCTCCCCCAGGAAACGCCACTACGAGCAGTACTTC

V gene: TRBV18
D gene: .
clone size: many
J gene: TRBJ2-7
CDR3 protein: CASSPAGTNYEQYF
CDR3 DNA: TGTGCCAGCTCGCCGGCGGGAACGAACTACGAGCAGTACTTC

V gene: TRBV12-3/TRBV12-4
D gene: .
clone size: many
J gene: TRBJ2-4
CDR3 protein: CASSSTIAKNIQYF
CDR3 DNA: TGTGCCAGCAGTTCGACAATAGCCAAAAACATTCAGTACTTC

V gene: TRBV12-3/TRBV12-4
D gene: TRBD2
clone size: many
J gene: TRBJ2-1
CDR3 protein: CASSFTSGRSFYEQFF
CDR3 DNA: TGTGCCAGCAGTTTTACTAGCGGGAGATCGTTCTATGAGCAGTTCTTC

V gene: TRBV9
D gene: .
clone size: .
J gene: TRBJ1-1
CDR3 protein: CASSARWGDNTEAFF
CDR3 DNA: TGTGCCAGCAGCGCCCGATGGGGGGATAACACTGAAGCTTTCTTT

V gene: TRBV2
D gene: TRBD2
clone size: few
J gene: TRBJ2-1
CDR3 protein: CASSEGTSGRDEQFF
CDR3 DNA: TGTGCCAGCAGTGAAGGGACTAGCGGGAGAGATGAGCAGTTCTTC

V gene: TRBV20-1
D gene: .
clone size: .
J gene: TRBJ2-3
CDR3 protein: CSARAEGRGGGGTDTQYF
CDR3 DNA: TGCAGTGCTAGAGCGGAGGGGCGGGGAGGCGGTGGCACAGATACGCAGTATTTT

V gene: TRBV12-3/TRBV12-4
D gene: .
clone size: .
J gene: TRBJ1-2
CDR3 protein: CASSPTYRVHGYTF
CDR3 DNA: TGTGCCAGCAGTCCTACATATAGGGTGCATGGCTACACCTTC

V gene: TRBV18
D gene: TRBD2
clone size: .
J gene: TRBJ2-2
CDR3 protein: CASSTTSGFANTGELFF
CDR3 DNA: TGTGCCAGCTCGACGACTAGCGGGTTCGCGAACACCGGGGAGCTGTTTTTT

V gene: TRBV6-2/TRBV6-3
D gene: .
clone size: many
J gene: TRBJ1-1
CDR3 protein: CASSYSSHSEAFF
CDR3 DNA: TGTGCCAGCAGTTACTCGAGCCACAGTGAAGCTTTCTTT

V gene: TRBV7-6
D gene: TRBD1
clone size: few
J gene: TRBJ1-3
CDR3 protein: CASWSTGTEGNTIYF
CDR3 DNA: TGTGCCAGCTGGTCAACCGGGACAGAAGGAAACACCATATATTTT

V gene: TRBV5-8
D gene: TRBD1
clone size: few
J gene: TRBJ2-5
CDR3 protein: CASSLRTGGAETQYF
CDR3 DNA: TGTGCCAGCAGCCTACGGACAGGGGGGGCGGAGACCCAGTACTTC

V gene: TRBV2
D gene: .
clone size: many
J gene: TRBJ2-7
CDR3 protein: CASNGYEQYF
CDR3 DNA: TGTGCCAGCAACGGTTACGAGCAGTACTTC

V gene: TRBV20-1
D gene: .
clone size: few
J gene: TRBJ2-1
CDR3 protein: CSARWRYNEQFF
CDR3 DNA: TGCAGTGCTAGATGGAGATACAATGAGCAGTTCTTC

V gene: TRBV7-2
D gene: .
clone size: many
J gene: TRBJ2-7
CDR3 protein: CASSLFQGRSTYEQYF
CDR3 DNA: TGTGCCAGCAGCCTTTTCCAAGGAAGGTCGACCTACGAGCAGTACTTC

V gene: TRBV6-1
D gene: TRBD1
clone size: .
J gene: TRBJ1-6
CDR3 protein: CASTQDDRDNSPLHF
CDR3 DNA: TGTGCCAGCACCCAAGATGACAGGGACAATTCACCCCTCCACTTT

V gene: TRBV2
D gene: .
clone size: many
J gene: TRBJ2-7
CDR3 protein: CASSEWAGATYEQYF
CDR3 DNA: TGTGCCAGCAGTGAGTGGGCAGGGGCAACCTACGAGCAGTACTTC

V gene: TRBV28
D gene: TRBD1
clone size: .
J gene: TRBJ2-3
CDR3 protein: CASIPMRGTGSFSGQYF
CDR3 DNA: TGTGCCAGCATACCGATGAGGGGGACAGGGTCATTTAGTGGGCAGTATTTT

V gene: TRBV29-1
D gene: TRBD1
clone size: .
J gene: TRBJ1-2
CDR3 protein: CSAAGQGRDYGYTF
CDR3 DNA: TGCAGCGCCGCCGGACAGGGGAGGGACTATGGCTACACCTTC

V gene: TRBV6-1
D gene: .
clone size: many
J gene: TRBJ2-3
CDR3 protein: CASSVDYLGTQYF
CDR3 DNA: TGTGCCAGCAGTGTAGACTATCTGGGTACGCAGTATTTT

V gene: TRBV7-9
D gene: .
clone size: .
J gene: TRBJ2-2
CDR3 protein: CASSPRVVTGELFF
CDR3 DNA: TGTGCCAGCAGCCCCAGAGTTGTCACCGGGGAGCTGTTTTTT

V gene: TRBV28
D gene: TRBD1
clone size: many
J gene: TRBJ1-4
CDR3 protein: CASSLRQGVEKLFF
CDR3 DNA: TGTGCCAGCAGTTTAAGACAGGGAGTTGAAAAACTGTTTTTT

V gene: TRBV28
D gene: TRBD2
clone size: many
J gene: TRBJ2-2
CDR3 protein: CASSSHGLAGVGGTGELFF
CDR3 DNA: TGTGCCAGCAGTTCCCACGGACTAGCGGGAGTTGGAGGCACCGGGGAGCTGTTTTTT

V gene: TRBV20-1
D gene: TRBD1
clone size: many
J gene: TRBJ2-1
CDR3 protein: CSARDREKPYNEQFF
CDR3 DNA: TGCAGTGCGAGAGACAGGGAGAAACCCTACAATGAGCAGTTCTTC